The entry that follows covers one T cell receptor beta chain sequence. The data were produced by immunoSEQ multiplex PCR, yet TCRdb's version contains in-frame clones alone and is incomplete. This table holds about 62,000 clones, under 95% found once. This sample was included in a study of T cell changes during pregnancy in multiple sclerosis. This sequence originates from a female donor with multiple sclerosis, enrolled in a pregnancy study. Specimen: CD8+ T cells from peripheral blood mononuclear cells, collected in the second trimester of pregnancy.

As DNA, the CDR3 is TGTGCCAGCAGCCAAGATTTCGGACAAGCCTACGAGCAGTACTTC. Translating it yields CASSQDFGQAYEQYF. The rearrangement uses TRBV4-2 and TRBJ2-7, with a possible D match to TRBD1 (5 bases). V lost 0 bases, J lost 2 bases, and 11 bases lay in between. This CDR3 is built from 15 residues. In germline, CDR1 is LGHNA, CDR2 YNFKEQ.